The 10 T cell receptor beta chains below come from one sample, sequenced in a study of blood T cell repertoires in COVID-19. Clones were read by immunoSEQ multiplex PCR, and TCRdb kept only the in-frame ones, dropping some. Among 60,000 to 90,000 clones, 65% to 85% were seen once, and the ten largest hold approximately 3.3%. The sequencing input was peripheral blood. Receptors originate from a man aged 45-65 years with acute or convalescent COVID-19.

The chain couples TRBV6-5 to TRBJ2-2, with 7 bases that match TRBD2. Germline V gene data show CDR1 as MNHEY and CDR2 as SVGAGI. With 8 bases clipped from V and 4 bases from J, the junction kept 10 bases outside the gene matches. The CDR3 covers 15 residues. The CDR3 is CASRRAGVGTGELFF. DNA of the CDR3: TGTGCCAGCCGCCGCGCGGGGGTAGGCACCGGGGAGCTGTTTTTT.

This clone was seen a handful of times. The chain recombines TRBV15 with TRBJ2-1; 9 positions agree with TRBD2. Germline CDR1 reads LNHNV; CDR2 reads YYDKDF (reference sequence). The CDR3 length is 15 residues. J was trimmed by 4 bases and V by 5 bases; bases with no gene match: 6. Here the CDR3 DNA reads TGTGCCACCAGCCCTAGTAGCGGGGGTTACAATGAGCAGTTCTTC. This gives the protein CATSPSSGGYNEQFF.

This rearrangement joins TRBV5-1 to TRBJ1-1; D may be TRBD1 (6 bases). This CDR3 spans 15 amino acids. The V end lost 0 bases, the J end lost 1 base, and 10 bases lay between the germline ends. Germline-derived CDR1 and CDR2 are SGHRS and YFSETQ. The CDR3 coding sequence is TGCGCCAGCAGCTTGGGATTGACAGGGAACACTGAAGCTTTCTTT. This translates into CASSLGLTGNTEAFF.

The J gene is TRBJ2-7, the V gene TRBV30; unclear D gene. Germline V gene sequence: CDR1 GTSNPN, CDR2 SVGIG (reference sequence). This CDR3 contains 13 residues. V dropped 1 base and J dropped 1 base, with 8 bases sitting between them. CDR3: CAWSDGSSYEQYF. CDR3 nucleotides: TGTGCCTGGAGTGATGGCAGTTCCTACGAGCAGTACTTC. Variable domain in full (rest from reference TRBV30 and TRBJ2-7): SQTIHQWPATLVQPVGSPLSLECTVEGTSNPNLYWYRQAAGRGLQLLFYSVGIGQISSEVPQNLSASRPQDRQFILSSKKLLLSDSGFYLCAWSDGSSYEQYFGPGTRLTVT.

Concerning this clone itself: Other DNA sequences in this sample translate to the same CDR3. The V gene is TRBV6-5, the J gene TRBJ2-7, with 7 bases identical to TRBD1. The CDR3 is 14 amino acids. V was clipped by 6 bases and J by 3 bases; unmatched bases: 8. Per the germline V gene, CDR1 is MNHEY and CDR2 is SVGAGI. In nucleotides, the CDR3 is TGTGCCAGCAGGCAGACAGGGTCAAGCTACGAGCAGTACTTC. Translation: CASRQTGSSYEQYF.

This chain joins TRBV19 and TRBJ2-4, with D possibly being TRBD2 (6 bases). Trimming pared 4 bases from V and 0 bases from J, leaving 10 bases between. The CDR3 has 15 amino acids. In germline, CDR1 is LNHDA, CDR2 SQIVND (reference sequence). For the CDR3, the DNA is TGTGCCAGTAGTACCGGGGGAGTAGCCAAAAACATTCAGTACTTC. This translates into CASSTGGVAKNIQYF.

A word on this clone: At one end the junction does not follow the germline gene, possibly because of a read error. The chain uses TRBV5-1 and TRBJ2-5, with TRBD2 matching over 7 bases. The length of the CDR3 is 18 residues. Germline lookup yields CDR1 SGHRS and CDR2 YFSETQ. DNA for the CDR3: TGCGCCAGCAGCGTCACCCCTTCGGGGGGTAGGCGGGTAGAGGCCCAGTACTTC. This encodes CASSVTPSGGRRVEAQYF.

This clone was detected once. The chain links TRBV6-2 or TRBV6-3 to TRBJ1-1, with TRBD1 matching 8 bases. V lost 4 bases to trimming and J lost 3 bases; unmatched junction nucleotides: 10. The CDR3 extends over 16 amino acids. CDR1 is MNHEY, CDR2 SVGEGT, per germline. This chain's CDR3 is CASSWETGEMDTEAFF. CDR3 bases: TGTGCCAGCAGTTGGGAGACAGGGGAGATGGACACTGAAGCTTTCTTT.

The gene calls are TRBV28 and TRBJ1-3; D is uncertain. This CDR3 contains 15 residues. Deletions cut 4 bases from V and 2 bases from J, with 12 bases between. The germline CDR1 and CDR2 sequences are MDHEN and SYDVKM. The CDR3 DNA sequence: TGTGCCAGCAGTTCCCCCCAGATCGCTGGAAACACCATATATTTT. This sequence encodes CASSSPQIAGNTIYF. The full variable domain, rest sourced from reference TRBV28 and TRBJ1-3, is DVKVTQSSRYLVKRTGEKVFLECVQDMDHENMFWYRQDPGLGLRLIYFSYDVKMKEKGDIPEGYSVSREKKERFSLILESASTNQTSMYLCASSSPQIAGNTIYFGEGSWLTVV.

This clone has only one observation. The CDR3 DNA follows: TGTGCCAGCAGCCAAGATCCGGGGGATTTTTACGAGCAGTACTTC. As protein: CASSQDPGDFYEQYF. The chain joins TRBV4-2 to TRBJ2-7; TRBD2 might be the D (6 bases). V was clipped by 0 bases and J by 4 bases, with 13 bases between them. Germline loops: CDR1 LGHNA, CDR2 YNFKEQ. The CDR3 extends over 15 amino acids.